This section outlines one TCR beta chain sequence together with its context. What it binds is unknown. Everyone who donated was a healthy Caucasian. This sample stems from a study of identical twins. TCRdb re-derived calls from the 5' RACE reads in MiXCR, one entry per CDR3 protein. The sample holds 450,000 to 600,000 distinct CDR3 sequences; 20% to 25% are singletons and the top ten take approximately 0.52%. General observations from the study: Findings depended on cross-sectional statistics rather than tracking the same donors. Models underestimated TCR alpha sharing (out-of-frame) in monozygotic twins.

The CDR3 runs 17 residues. V was clipped by 0 bases and J by 3 bases; unmatched bases: 10. Germline assignment: CDR1 SGHRS and CDR2 YFSETQ. These data also formed part of another study, on yellow fever vaccine responses in identical twins.

The TCR was taken from a woman in her late teens or twenties in good health. The sample consisted of CD4+ T cells sorted from blood. The chain couples TRBV5-1 to TRBJ2-3, with 7 bases aligning to TRBD2. The CDR3 protein is CASSLALTGGGTDTQYF. CDR3 in DNA: TGCGCCAGCAGCTTGGCCTTGACGGGGGGTGGGACAGATACGCAGTATTTT.